The rows below give T cell receptor beta chains drawn from one sample of a study of shared clonotypes between healthy human individuals. TCRdb's table, derived via immunoSEQ multiplex PCR, lists solely in-frame clones and lacks some. The table records roughly 1,600,000 clones, about 98.5% of them present only once. Source material: naive CD4+ T cells sorted from blood. These receptors were taken from a man aged 30-40 years in good health. CDR3s leave out the opening cysteine and the closing phenylalanine or tryptophan. A D gene is named only where the DNA matches it firmly.

cdr3_aa: ASSSGSDYNEQF; v_call: TRBV11-2; d_call: TRBD2; j_call: TRBJ2-1
cdr3_aa: ASTALADQETQY; v_call: TRBV2; d_call: TRBD2; j_call: TRBJ2-5
cdr3_aa: ASSSSTRTQY; v_call: TRBV6-5; d_call: .; j_call: TRBJ2-5
cdr3_aa: AISEWGAGNTIY; v_call: TRBV10-3; d_call: .; j_call: TRBJ1-3
cdr3_aa: ATEGAQNTEAF; v_call: TRBV2; d_call: TRBD1; j_call: TRBJ1-1
cdr3_aa: ATSRDLRQLTGELF; v_call: TRBV15; d_call: .; j_call: TRBJ2-2
cdr3_aa: ASSEGTRSNYGYT; v_call: TRBV2; d_call: .; j_call: TRBJ1-2
cdr3_aa: ASSSRGKGLAGHPSYEQY; v_call: TRBV28; d_call: TRBD2; j_call: TRBJ2-7
cdr3_aa: ASRLDPGSYNEQF; v_call: TRBV5-1; d_call: .; j_call: TRBJ2-1
cdr3_aa: ASRATGLNTEAF; v_call: TRBV6-1; d_call: .; j_call: TRBJ1-1
cdr3_aa: ASSPQGAAF; v_call: TRBV18; d_call: TRBD1; j_call: TRBJ1-1
cdr3_aa: ASSFPGPASMAQY; v_call: TRBV28; d_call: .; j_call: TRBJ2-3
cdr3_aa: ASSLGQGLNEKLF; v_call: TRBV5-1; d_call: TRBD1; j_call: TRBJ1-4